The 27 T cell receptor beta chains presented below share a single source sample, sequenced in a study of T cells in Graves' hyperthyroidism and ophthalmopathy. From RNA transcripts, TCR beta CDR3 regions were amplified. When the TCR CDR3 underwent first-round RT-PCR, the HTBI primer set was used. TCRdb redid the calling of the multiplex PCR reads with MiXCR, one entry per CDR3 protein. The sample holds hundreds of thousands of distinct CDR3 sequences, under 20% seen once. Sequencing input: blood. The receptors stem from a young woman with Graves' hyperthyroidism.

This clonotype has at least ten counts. The CDR3, as DNA: TGTGCCAGCAGTCCTAACTCGGTCGGATTGAACACTGAAGCTTTCTTT. This gives the protein CASSPNSVGLNTEAFF. The chain combines TRBV12-3 or TRBV12-4 with TRBJ1-1; D is uncertain. The V end was cut by 5 bases, the J end by 0 bases, with 16 bases between. This CDR3 is 16 amino acids long.

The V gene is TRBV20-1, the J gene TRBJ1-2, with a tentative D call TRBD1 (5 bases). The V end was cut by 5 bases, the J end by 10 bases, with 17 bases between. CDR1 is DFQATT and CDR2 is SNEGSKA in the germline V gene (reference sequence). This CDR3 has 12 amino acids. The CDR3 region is CSAAQGRQDYTF. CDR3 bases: TGCAGTGCTGCGCAGGGCCGGCAGGACTACACCTTC.

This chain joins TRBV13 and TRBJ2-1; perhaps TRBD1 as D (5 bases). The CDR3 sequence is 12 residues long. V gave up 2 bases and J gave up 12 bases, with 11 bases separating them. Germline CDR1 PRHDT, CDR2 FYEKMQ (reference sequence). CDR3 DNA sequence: TGTGCCAGCAGCTTATTAGGGGCTCGGCAGTTCTTC. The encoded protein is CASSLLGARQFF.

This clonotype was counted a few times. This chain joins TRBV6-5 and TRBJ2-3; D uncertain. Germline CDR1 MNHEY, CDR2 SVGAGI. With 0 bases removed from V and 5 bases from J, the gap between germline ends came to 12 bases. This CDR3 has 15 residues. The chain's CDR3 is CASSYSRRAVDTQYF. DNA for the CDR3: TGTGCCAGCAGTTACTCGAGAAGGGCGGTAGATACGCAGTATTTT.

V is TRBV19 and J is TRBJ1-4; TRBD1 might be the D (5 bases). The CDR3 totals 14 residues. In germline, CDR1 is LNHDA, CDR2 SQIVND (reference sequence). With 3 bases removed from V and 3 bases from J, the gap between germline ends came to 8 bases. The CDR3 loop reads CASSIGAPNEKLFF. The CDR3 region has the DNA TGTGCCAGTAGTATCGGGGCACCTAATGAAAAACTGTTTTTT.

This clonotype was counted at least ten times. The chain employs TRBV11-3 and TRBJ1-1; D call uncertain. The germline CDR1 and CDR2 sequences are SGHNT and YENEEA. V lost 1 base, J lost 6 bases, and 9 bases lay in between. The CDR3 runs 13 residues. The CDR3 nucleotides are TGTGCCAGCAGCTTAGTACTTTGGGCTGAAGCTTTCTTT. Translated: CASSLVLWAEAFF.

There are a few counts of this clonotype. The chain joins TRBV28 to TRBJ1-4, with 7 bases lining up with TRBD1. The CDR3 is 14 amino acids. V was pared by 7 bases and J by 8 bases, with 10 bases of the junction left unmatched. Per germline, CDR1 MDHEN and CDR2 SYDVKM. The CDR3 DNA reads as TGTGCCAGCACCTCTCACGCAGGGGGGGAAAAACTGTTTTTT. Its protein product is CASTSHAGGEKLFF. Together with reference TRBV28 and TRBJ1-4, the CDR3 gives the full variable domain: DVKVTQSSRYLVKRTGEKVFLECVQDMDHENMFWYRQDPGLGLRLIYFSYDVKMKEKGDIPEGYSVSREKKERFSLILESASTNQTSMYLCASTSHAGGEKLFFGSGTQLSVL.

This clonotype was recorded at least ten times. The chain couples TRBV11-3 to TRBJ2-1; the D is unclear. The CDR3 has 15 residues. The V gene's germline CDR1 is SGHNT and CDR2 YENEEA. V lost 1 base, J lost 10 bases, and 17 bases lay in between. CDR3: CASSLVYIPWREQFF. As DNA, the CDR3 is TGTGCCAGCAGCTTAGTTTATATTCCGTGGCGGGAGCAGTTCTTC.

CDR3 in amino acids: CASSTDRVNTGELFF. The CDR3 bases are TGTGCCAGTAGTACGGACAGGGTAAACACCGGGGAGCTGTTTTTT. The chain employs TRBV19 and TRBJ2-2, with 8 bases lining up with TRBD1. The V gene's germline CDR1 is LNHDA and CDR2 SQIVND (reference sequence). With 4 bases clipped from V and 2 bases from J, the junction kept 3 bases outside the gene matches. The CDR3 is 15 amino acids.

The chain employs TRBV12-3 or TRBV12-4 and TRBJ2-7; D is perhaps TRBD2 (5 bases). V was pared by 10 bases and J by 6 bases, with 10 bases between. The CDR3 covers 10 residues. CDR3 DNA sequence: TGTGCCACGGGGAGCACCGAGCAGTACTTC. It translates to CATGSTEQYF.

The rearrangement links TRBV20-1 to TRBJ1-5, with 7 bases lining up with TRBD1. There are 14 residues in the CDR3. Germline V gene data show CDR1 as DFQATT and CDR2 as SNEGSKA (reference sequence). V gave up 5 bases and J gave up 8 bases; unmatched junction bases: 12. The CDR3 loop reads CSAAGDSLKEPQHF. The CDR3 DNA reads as TGCAGTGCTGCCGGGGACAGCTTAAAAGAGCCCCAGCATTTT.

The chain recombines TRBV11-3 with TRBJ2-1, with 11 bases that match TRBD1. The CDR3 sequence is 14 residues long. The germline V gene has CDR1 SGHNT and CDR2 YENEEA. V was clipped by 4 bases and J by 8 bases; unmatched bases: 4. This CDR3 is CASSSPGQGDEQFF. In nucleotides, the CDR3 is TGTGCCAGCAGCTCACCGGGACAGGGGGATGAGCAGTTCTTC.

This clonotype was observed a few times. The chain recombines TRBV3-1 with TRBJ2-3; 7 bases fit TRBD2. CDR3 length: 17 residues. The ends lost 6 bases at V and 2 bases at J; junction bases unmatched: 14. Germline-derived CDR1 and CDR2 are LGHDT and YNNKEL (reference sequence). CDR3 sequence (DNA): TGTGCCAGCAGTCCCCTTCAGACTAGCCGAACCACAGATACGCAGTATTTT. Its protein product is CASSPLQTSRTTDTQYF.

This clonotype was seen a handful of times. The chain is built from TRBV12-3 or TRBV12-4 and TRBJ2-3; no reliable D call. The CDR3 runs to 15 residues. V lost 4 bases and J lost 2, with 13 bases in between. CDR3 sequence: CASSSTSFHTDTQYF. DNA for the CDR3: TGTGCCAGCAGTTCGACGTCTTTTCACACAGATACGCAGTATTTT.

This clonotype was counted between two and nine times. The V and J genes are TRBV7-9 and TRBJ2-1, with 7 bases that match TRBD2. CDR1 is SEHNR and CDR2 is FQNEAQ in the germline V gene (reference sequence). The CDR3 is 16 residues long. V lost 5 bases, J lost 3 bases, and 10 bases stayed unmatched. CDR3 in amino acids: CASSPNLAAFYNEQFF. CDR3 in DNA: TGTGCCAGCAGCCCCAATCTAGCGGCTTTCTACAATGAGCAGTTCTTC.

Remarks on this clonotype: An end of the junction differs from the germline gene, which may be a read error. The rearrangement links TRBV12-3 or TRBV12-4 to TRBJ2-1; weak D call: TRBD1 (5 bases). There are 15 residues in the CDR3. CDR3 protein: CARSSQGPGWNEQFF. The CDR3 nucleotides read TGTGCCCGCAGTTCCCAAGGACCAGGGTGGAATGAGCAGTTCTTC.

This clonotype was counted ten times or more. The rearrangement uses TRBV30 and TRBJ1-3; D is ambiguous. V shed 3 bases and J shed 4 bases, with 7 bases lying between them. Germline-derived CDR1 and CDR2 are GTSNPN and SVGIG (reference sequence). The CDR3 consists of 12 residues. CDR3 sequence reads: CAWSSSGNTIYF. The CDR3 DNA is TGTGCCTGGAGCTCTTCCGGAAACACCATATATTTT.

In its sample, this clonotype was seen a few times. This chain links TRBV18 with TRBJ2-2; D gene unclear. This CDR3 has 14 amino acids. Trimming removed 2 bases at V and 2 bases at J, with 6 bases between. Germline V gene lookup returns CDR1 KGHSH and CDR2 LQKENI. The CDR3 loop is CASSPGVNTGELFF. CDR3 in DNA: TGTGCCAGCTCACCAGGGGTCAACACCGGGGAGCTGTTTTTT.

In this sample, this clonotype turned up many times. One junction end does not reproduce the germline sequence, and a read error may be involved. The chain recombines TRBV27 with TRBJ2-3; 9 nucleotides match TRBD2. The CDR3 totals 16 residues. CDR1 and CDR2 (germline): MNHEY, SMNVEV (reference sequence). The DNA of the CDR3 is TGTGCCAGCAGCGTAGCGGGAGAGGGCTACACAGATACGCGGTATTTT. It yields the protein CASSVAGEGYTDTRYF.

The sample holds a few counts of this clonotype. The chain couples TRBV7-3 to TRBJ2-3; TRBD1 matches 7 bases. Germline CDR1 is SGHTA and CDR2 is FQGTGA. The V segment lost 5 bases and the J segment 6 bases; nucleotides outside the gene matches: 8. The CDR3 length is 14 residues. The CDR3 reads CASSPETGSDTQYF. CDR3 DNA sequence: TGTGCCAGCAGCCCAGAGACAGGGTCGGATACGCAGTATTTT.

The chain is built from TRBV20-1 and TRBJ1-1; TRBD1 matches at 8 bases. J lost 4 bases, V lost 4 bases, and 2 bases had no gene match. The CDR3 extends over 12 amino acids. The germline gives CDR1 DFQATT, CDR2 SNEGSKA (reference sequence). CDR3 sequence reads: CSANTGGTEAFF. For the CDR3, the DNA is TGCAGTGCTAATACAGGGGGCACTGAAGCTTTCTTT.

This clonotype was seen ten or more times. For the CDR3, the DNA is TGTGCCAGCTCACCAATCCCGCGGAACACTGAAGCTTTCTTT. Amino acids: CASSPIPRNTEAFF. This chain links TRBV18 with TRBJ1-1; no reliable D call. The CDR3 is made up of 14 amino acids. Germline V gene sequence: CDR1 KGHSH, CDR2 LQKENI. V was cut by 2 bases and J by 1 base, with 8 bases left in between.

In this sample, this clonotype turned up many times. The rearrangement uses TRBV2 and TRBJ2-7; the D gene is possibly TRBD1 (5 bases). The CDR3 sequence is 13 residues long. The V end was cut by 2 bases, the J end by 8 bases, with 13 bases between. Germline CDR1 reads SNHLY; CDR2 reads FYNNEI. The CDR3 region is CASSERTTAQQYF. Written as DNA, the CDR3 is TGTGCCAGCAGTGAACGGACAACGGCCCAGCAGTACTTC.

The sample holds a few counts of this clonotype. Here the CDR3 reads CASSLGENYNEQFF. CDR3 DNA: TGCGCCAGCAGCTTGGGAGAGAATTACAATGAGCAGTTCTTC. This chain uses TRBV5-1 with TRBJ2-1; D remains ambiguous. The CDR3 sequence is 14 residues long. V lost 0 bases and J 4 bases, leaving 8 bases between the germline ends. Germline CDR1 is SGHRS and CDR2 is YFSETQ.

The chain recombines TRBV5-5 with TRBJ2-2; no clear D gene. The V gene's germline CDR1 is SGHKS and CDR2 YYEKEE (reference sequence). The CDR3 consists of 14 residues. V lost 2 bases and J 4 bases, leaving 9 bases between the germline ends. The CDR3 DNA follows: TGTGCCAGCAGCTTAGGTCTACTCACCGGGGAGCTGTTTTTT. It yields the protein CASSLGLLTGELFF. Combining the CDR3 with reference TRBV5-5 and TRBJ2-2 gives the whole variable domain DAGVTQSPTHLIKTRGQQVTLRCSPISGHKSVSWYQQVLGQGPQFIFQYYEKEERGRGNFPDRFSARQFPNYSSELNVNALLLGDSALYLCASSLGLLTGELFFGEGSRLTVL.

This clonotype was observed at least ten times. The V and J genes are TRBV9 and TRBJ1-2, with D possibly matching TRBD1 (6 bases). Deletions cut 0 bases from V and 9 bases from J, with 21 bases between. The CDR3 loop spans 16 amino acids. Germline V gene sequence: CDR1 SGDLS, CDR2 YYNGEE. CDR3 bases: TGTGCCAGCAGCGTAGATGGACAGCTATCCCGGGGGAGCTACACCTTC. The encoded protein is CASSVDGQLSRGSYTF.

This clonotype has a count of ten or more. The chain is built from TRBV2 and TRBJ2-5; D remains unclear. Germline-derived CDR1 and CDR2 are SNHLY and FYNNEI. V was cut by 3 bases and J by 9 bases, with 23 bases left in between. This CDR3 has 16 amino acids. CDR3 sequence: CASSEFLRSQELAQYF. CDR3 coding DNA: TGTGCCAGCAGTGAGTTTTTGCGATCACAAGAGTTGGCCCAGTACTTC. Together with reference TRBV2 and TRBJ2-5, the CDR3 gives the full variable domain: EPEVTQTPSHQVTQMGQEVILRCVPISNHLYFYWYRQILGQKVEFLVSFYNNEISEKSEIFDDQFSVERPDGSNFTLKIRSTKLEDSAMYFCASSEFLRSQELAQYFGPGTRLLVL.